Here is one T cell receptor (beta chain) with its context. This clone was found a few times. Its target antigen remains unknown. Within one base of it there is no much larger clone, and no base qualities were kept. A distance of 9 bases separates the germline ends of V and J, which lose 4 bases and 0 bases respectively. The germline V gene yields SQVTM for CDR1 and ANQGSEA for CDR2. Its CDR3 holds 13 amino acids, cysteine through phenylalanine. Only CDR3 DNA remains: 39 bases, in frame from the first base. This entry is derived from a study of cytomegalovirus exposure and HLA in healthy donors (dated 2017 in TCRdb). About the study as a whole: According to a later analysis, one platform produced both the approximately 110 validation repertoires and the roughly 660 repertoires of the first cohort. The study aimed to test whether cataloging public T cell receptors could reveal signatures of past pathogen exposure. Besides the first cohort of under 700 subjects, a separate validation cohort made up of 120 different subjects was used. The study combined high-throughput TCR immunosequencing, statistical association of individual TCRs with disease status, and machine learning to predict cytomegalovirus infection status. Overall study outcomes, separate from this receptor: A later analysis had no HLA typing for the validation cohort, so co-occurrence there was scored across all 120 repertoires. Cytomegalovirus status was reported to be diagnosed by the classifier with high specificity and sensitivity in both the original and validation cohorts. Subsequent analysis determined that TCRs grouped into clusters in the first cohort also showed a tendency toward co-occurrence across the 120 validation repertoires, and 94% of cluster scores exceeded 0. The study gave a list of about 170 TCR beta chains associated with cytomegalovirus. According to the authors, the approach could potentially be generalized to other disease states and immunological phenotypes. Most TCR sequences were observed very rarely across donors, whereas some public TCRs were present in many individuals. A few of the identified cytomegalovirus-associated TCR beta chains were confirmed in vitro to be specific for cytomegalovirus antigens.

The donors were included in the validation cohort of approximately 130 subjects, a group kept apart from the roughly 700-subject first cohort. Library preparation employed the immunoSEQ multiplex PCR assay. In the authors' own workflow: A statistical classification framework was built for diagnosing cytomegalovirus status from the catalog of TCR beta chain sequences. What TCRdb holds here is the immuneACCESS table cut down to in-frame rearrangements. Part of the clones is not present; checked against another copy, under half of the missing clones reflect an unresolved V gene, and the others are unexplained. The V and J calls and clone size were taken over from that table, and D and trimming were inferred from the DNA. The sample table shows approximately 160,000 clones, and 90% to 97% are seen once. The ten largest clones take up around 0.9% of the sample.

Sequencing used PBMCs. This clonotype was sampled from a woman between 18 and 29 years old in good health and CMV-seronegative. The rearrangement joined TRBV29-1 to TRBJ1-1, and the D gene may be TRBD1, 5 bases matching. The sequenced DNA: TGCAGCGTTGCCGACAGACTGAACACTGAAGCTTTCTTT. It is translated as CSVADRLNTEAFF.